These 14 T cell receptor beta chains were all obtained from the same sample, sequenced in a study of T-cell reconstitution after alpha-beta-depleted transplantation in children. TCRbeta library construction was performed incorporating unique molecular identifiers. TCRdb used MiXCR to reprocess the PCR reads, holding one entry per CDR3 protein. Here the sample spans about 1,000,000 distinct CDR3 sequences, about 30% being singletons. The source was PBMCs, mostly from graft donor cells, collected 360 days after TCRalphabeta/CD19-depleted stem cell transplant. These receptors came from a boy under two years old who had a stem cell transplant for SCID, so the T cells may come from the graft donor.

In this sample, this clonotype turned up a few times. The chain carries TRBV15 and TRBJ2-3; D call uncertain. This CDR3 is 13 amino acids long. Germline lookup yields CDR1 LNHNV and CDR2 YYDKDF (reference sequence). V lost 0 bases and J 9 bases, leaving 10 bases between the germline ends. Here the CDR3 reads CATSREGRQTQYF. DNA for the CDR3: TGTGCCACCAGCAGAGAGGGCCGCCAAACGCAGTATTTT.

In its sample, this clonotype was seen a few times. V and J are TRBV6-5 and TRBJ2-5; no definite D call. The ends were cut back, 0 bases at V and 2 bases at J, with 10 bases in the middle. This CDR3 contains 15 residues. CDR1 and CDR2 (germline): MNHEY, SVGAGI. The CDR3 nucleotides are TGTGCCAGCAGTTACTCGATGGCCAGGCAAGAGACCCAGTACTTC. Its protein product is CASSYSMARQETQYF.

The chain links TRBV15 to TRBJ1-5; D is ambiguous. This CDR3 has 11 residues. Trimming removed 8 bases at V and 5 bases at J, with 7 bases between. CDR1 LNHNV and CDR2 YYDKDF come from the germline V gene (reference sequence). The DNA of the CDR3 is TGTGCCACCGGTGTCCATCAGCCCCAGCATTTT. This sequence encodes CATGVHQPQHF.

There are a few counts of this clonotype. This chain connects TRBV7-2 to TRBJ2-3; TRBD1 aligns across 9 bases. Germline assignment: CDR1 SGHTA and CDR2 FQGNSA. V lost 2 bases to trimming and J lost 4 bases; unmatched junction nucleotides: 4. The CDR3 sequence is 15 residues long. This chain's CDR3 is CASSLTDRGADTQYF. The CDR3 DNA reads as TGTGCCAGCAGCTTAACAGACAGGGGGGCAGATACGCAGTATTTT.

This clonotype was seen a few times. The rearrangement links TRBV28 to TRBJ2-5, with a possible D match to TRBD1 (5 bases). V lost 2 bases and J 1 base, leaving 11 bases between the germline ends. This CDR3 contains 15 residues. Germline V gene sequence: CDR1 MDHEN, CDR2 SYDVKM. The CDR3 region is CASSLKGNGQETQYF. The CDR3 DNA follows: TGTGCCAGCAGTTTAAAGGGGAACGGCCAAGAGACCCAGTACTTC.

This chain joins TRBV15 and TRBJ1-4; weak D call: TRBD1 (5 bases). Germline CDR1 and CDR2: LNHNV and YYDKDF (reference sequence). This CDR3 is 14 amino acids long. The V gene lost 1 base and the J gene lost 5 bases, with 8 bases spanning the gap. CDR3 sequence (DNA): TGTGCCACCAGCAGAGGACAGAAAAATGAAAAACTGTTTTTT. This sequence encodes CATSRGQKNEKLFF.

The V gene is TRBV5-6, the J gene TRBJ1-5; no clear D. CDR1 and CDR2 (germline): SGHDT, YYEEEE. V lost 4 bases and J 0 bases, leaving 20 bases between the germline ends. The CDR3 has 18 residues. CDR3 nucleotide sequence: TGTGCCAGCAGCACCACCTATTTCTCAGGATATAGCAATCAGCCCCAGCATTTT. It specifies CASSTTYFSGYSNQPQHF.

This chain connects TRBV6-1 to TRBJ2-3; D might be TRBD1 (5 bases). V was trimmed by 5 bases and J by 4 bases, leaving 13 bases between them. The germline CDR1 and CDR2 sequences are MNHNS and SASEGT. The CDR3 spans 14 residues. The chain's CDR3 is CASSRQLSADTQYF. The DNA for the CDR3 is TGTGCCAGCAGTCGACAGTTATCAGCAGATACGCAGTATTTT.

This clonotype has more than one count but fewer than ten. This chain connects TRBV20-1 to TRBJ2-5, with TRBD2 identical over 11 bases. The CDR3 length is 15 residues. The germline CDR1 and CDR2 sequences are DFQATT and SNEGSKA (reference sequence). Trimming cost V 3 bases and J 1 base; bases outside gene matches: 4. The CDR3 reads CSASSSGGIQETQYF. In DNA, the CDR3 is TGCAGTGCTAGCTCTAGCGGGGGGATCCAAGAGACCCAGTACTTC.

V gene TRBV18 combines with J gene TRBJ2-6; D is perhaps TRBD1 or TRBD2 (5 bases each). The germline V gene has CDR1 KGHSH and CDR2 LQKENI. The germline V and J ends were trimmed by 3 bases and 0 bases, with 12 bases remaining between them. The CDR3 consists of 17 residues. In DNA form, the CDR3 reads TGTGCCAGCTCACCGCTGTCGGGGACCTCTGGGGCCAACGTCCTGACTTTC. Its protein is CASSPLSGTSGANVLTF.

The J gene is TRBJ1-2, the V gene TRBV20-1; D is perhaps TRBD1 (5 bases). The CDR3 has 13 residues. The V and J ends lost 0 bases and 8 bases respectively, with 13 bases between them. Germline CDR1 and CDR2: DFQATT and SNEGSKA (reference sequence). Here the CDR3 reads CSARDLGGRGYTF. The CDR3 DNA follows: TGCAGTGCTAGAGATCTTGGGGGTCGCGGCTACACCTTC.

This clonotype was detected only a few times. The CDR3 reads CASSQDLSSGANVLTF. The CDR3 nucleotides read TGCGCCAGCAGCCAAGATCTGAGCTCTGGGGCCAACGTCCTGACTTTC. The genes are TRBV4-3 and TRBJ2-6; D gene uncertain. The CDR3 loop spans 16 amino acids. V dropped 0 bases and J dropped 0 bases, with 6 bases sitting between them. In germline, CDR1 is LGHNA, CDR2 YSLEER.

The sample holds a few counts of this clonotype. V is TRBV11-2 and J is TRBJ2-7; D unresolved. The CDR3 has 15 amino acids. The V gene lost 3 bases and the J gene lost 2 bases, with 14 bases spanning the gap. Germline assignment: CDR1 SGHAT and CDR2 FQNNGV. CDR3 region: CASSFLETGPYEQYF. The DNA of the CDR3 is TGTGCCAGCAGCTTCCTGGAAACCGGTCCCTACGAGCAGTACTTC.

Only a few counts were recorded for this clonotype. The rearrangement joins TRBV7-9 to TRBJ2-3, with D possibly being TRBD1 (5 bases). Germline CDR1 is SEHNR and CDR2 is FQNEAQ (reference sequence). V was shortened by 5 bases and J by 4 bases, with 10 bases between the two germline ends. This CDR3 is 13 amino acids long. CDR3 loop: CASSTGQPDTQYF. For the CDR3, the DNA is TGTGCCAGCAGCACTGGACAACCAGATACGCAGTATTTT.